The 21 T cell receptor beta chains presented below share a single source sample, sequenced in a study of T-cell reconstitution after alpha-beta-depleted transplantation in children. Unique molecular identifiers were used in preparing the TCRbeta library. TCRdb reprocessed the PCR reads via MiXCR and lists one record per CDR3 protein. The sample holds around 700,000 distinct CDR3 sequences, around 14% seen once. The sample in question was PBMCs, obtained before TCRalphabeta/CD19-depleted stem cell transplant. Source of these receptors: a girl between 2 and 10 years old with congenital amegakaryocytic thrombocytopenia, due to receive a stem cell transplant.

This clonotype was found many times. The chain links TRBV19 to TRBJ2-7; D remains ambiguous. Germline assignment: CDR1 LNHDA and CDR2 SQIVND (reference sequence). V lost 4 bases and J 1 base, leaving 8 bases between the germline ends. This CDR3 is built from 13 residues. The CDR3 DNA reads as TGTGCCAGTAGTACCCCAGGATCCTACGAGCAGTACTTC. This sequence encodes CASSTPGSYEQYF. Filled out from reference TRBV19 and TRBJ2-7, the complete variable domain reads DGGITQSPKYLFRKEGQNVTLSCEQNLNHDAMYWYRQDPGQGLRLIYYSQIVNDFQKGDIAEGYSVSREKKESFPLTVTSAQKNPTAFYLCASSTPGSYEQYFGPGTRLTVT.

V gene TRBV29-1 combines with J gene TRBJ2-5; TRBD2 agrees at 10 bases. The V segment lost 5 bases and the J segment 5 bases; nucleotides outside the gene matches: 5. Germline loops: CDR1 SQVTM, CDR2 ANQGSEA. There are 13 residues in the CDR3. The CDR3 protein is CSVRLAGAETQYF. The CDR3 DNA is TGCAGCGTTCGGCTAGCGGGAGCGGAGACCCAGTACTTC.

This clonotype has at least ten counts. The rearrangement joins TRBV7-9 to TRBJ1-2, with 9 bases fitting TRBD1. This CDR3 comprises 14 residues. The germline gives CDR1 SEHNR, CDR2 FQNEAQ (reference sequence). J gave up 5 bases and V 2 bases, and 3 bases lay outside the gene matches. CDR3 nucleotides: TGTGCCAGCAGCTTAAATGGACAGGGGTATGGCTACACCTTC. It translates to CASSLNGQGYGYTF.

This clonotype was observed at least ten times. CDR3 sequence: CASNLAAYEQYF. The CDR3 DNA reads as TGTGCCAGCAACCTAGCCGCCTACGAGCAGTACTTC. The gene calls are TRBV28 and TRBJ2-7; possibly TRBD2 for D (5 bases). The CDR3 is made up of 12 amino acids. With 7 bases removed from V and 2 bases from J, the gap between germline ends came to 9 bases. Germline V lookup: CDR1 MDHEN, CDR2 SYDVKM.

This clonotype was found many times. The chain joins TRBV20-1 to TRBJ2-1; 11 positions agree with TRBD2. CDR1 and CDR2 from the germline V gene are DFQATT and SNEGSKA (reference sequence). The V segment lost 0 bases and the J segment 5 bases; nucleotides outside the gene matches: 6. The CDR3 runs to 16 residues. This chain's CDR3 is CSARDLVAGGDNEQFF. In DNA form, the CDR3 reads TGCAGTGCTAGAGACTTGGTAGCGGGAGGGGACAATGAGCAGTTCTTC.

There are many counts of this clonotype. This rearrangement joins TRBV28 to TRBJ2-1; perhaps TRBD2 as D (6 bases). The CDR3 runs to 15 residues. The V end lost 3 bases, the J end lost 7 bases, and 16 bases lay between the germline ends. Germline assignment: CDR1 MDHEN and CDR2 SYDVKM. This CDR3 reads CASSFPGAGSNEQFF. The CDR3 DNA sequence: TGTGCCAGCAGTTTTCCCGGGGCGGGGAGTAATGAGCAGTTCTTC.

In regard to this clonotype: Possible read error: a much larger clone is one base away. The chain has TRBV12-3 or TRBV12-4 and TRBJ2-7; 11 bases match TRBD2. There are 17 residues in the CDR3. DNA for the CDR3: TGTGCCAACAGTTCCCTCCCTACTAGCGGGAGTAGGTACGAGCAGTACTTC. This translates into CANSSLPTSGSRYEQYF.

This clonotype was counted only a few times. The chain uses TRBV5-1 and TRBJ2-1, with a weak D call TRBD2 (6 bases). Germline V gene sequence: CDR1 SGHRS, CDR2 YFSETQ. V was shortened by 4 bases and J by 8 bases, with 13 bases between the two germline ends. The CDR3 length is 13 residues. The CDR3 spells CASSRDLGDEQFF. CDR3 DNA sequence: TGCGCCAGCAGCAGGGACTTGGGGGATGAGCAGTTCTTC. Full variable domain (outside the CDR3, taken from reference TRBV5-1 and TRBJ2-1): KAGVTQTPRYLIKTRGQQVTLSCSPISGHRSVSWYQQTPGQGLQFLFEYFSETQRNKGNFPGRFSGRQFSNSRSEMNVSTLELGDSALYLCASSRDLGDEQFFGPGTRLTVL.

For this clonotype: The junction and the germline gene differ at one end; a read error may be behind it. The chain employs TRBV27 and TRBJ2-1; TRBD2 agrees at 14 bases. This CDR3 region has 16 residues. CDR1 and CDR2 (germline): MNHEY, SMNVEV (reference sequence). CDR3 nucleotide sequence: TGTGTCAGCAGTTCCCTGGGACTAGCGGGGGAAAATGAGCAGTTCTTC. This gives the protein CVSSSLGLAGENEQFF.

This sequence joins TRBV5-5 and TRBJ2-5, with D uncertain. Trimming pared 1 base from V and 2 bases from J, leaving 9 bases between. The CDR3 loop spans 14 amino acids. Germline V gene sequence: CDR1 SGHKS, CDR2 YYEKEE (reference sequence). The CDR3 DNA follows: TGTGCCAGCAGCTTGCAGCCTATACAAGAGACCCAGTACTTC. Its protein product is CASSLQPIQETQYF.

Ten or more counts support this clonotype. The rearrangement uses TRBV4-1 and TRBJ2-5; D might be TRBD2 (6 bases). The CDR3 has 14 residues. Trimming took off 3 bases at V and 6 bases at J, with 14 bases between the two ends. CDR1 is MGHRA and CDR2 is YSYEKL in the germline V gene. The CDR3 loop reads CASSHLEEGKTQYF. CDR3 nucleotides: TGCGCCAGCAGCCACCTTGAGGAGGGAAAGACCCAGTACTTC.

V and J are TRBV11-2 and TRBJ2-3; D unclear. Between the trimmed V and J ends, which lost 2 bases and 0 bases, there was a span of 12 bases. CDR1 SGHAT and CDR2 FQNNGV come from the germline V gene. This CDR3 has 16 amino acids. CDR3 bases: TGTGCCAGCAGCTTATTCGTGAAAACTAGCACAGATACGCAGTATTTT. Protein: CASSLFVKTSTDTQYF.

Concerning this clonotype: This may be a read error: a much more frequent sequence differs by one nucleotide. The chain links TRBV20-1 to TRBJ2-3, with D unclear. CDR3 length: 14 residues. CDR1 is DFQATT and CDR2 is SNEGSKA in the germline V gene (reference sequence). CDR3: CSATTSGVTDKQYF. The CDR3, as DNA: TGCAGTGCTACAACCTCAGGAGTTACAGATAAGCAGTATTTT.

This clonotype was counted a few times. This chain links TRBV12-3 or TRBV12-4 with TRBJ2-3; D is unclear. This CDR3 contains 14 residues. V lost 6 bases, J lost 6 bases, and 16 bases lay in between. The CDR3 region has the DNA TGTGCCAGCAGCTCCTTCCCCAGCGATGATACGCAGTATTTT. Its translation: CASSSFPSDDTQYF.

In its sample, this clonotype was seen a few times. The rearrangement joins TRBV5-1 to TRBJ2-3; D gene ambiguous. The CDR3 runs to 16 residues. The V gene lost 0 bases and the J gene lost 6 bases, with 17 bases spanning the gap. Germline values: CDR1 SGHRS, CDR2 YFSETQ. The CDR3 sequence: CASSLGSSRYGDTQYF. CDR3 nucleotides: TGCGCCAGCAGCTTGGGATCTTCTAGGTACGGGGATACGCAGTATTTT.

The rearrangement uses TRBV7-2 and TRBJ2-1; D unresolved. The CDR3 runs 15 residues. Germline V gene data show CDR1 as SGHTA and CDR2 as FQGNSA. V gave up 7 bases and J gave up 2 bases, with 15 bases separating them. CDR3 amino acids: CASTPAPSTYNEQFF. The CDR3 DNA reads TGTGCCAGCACCCCGGCCCCGAGTACCTACAATGAGCAGTTCTTC.

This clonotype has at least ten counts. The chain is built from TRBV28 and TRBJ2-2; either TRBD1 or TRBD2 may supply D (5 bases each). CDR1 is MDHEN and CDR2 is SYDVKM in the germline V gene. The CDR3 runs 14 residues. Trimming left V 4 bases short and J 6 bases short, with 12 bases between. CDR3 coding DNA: TGTGCCAGCAGTTGGGAGACAGTGGCCGGGGAGCTGTTTTTT. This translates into CASSWETVAGELFF.

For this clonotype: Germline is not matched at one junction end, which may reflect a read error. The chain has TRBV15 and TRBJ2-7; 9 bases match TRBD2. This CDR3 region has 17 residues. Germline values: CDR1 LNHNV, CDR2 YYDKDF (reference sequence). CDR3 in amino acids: CATSRGGLASSSCEQYF. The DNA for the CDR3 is TGTGCCACCAGCAGAGGAGGACTAGCGTCTAGCTCCTGCGAGCAGTACTTC.

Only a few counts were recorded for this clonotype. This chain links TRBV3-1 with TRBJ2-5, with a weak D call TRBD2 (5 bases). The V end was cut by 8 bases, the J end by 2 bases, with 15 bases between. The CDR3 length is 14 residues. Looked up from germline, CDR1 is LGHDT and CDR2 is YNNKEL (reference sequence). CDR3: CASALDWDQETQYF. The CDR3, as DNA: TGTGCCAGCGCACTGGACTGGGATCAAGAGACCCAGTACTTC.

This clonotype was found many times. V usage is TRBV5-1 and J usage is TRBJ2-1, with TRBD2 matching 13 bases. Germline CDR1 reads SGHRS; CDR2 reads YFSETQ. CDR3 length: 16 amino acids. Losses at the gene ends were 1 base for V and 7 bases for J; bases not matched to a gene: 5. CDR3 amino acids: CASSLLLAGGPNEQFF. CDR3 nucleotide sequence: TGCGCCAGCAGCTTGTTACTAGCGGGAGGGCCGAATGAGCAGTTCTTC.

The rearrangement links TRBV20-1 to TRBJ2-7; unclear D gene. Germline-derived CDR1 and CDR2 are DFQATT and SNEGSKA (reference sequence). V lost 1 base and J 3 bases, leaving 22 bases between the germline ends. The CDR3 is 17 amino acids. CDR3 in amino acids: CSARVGDLLNPNYEQYF. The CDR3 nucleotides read TGCAGTGCTAGAGTTGGCGATCTACTTAACCCAAACTACGAGCAGTACTTC.